The 32 T cell receptor beta chains given below trace back to one sample, sequenced in a study of blood T cell repertoires in COVID-19. Measured with immunoSEQ multiplex PCR; TCRdb has only the in-frame clones, and not every one. Among around 320,000 clones listed, about 87% were seen once. Sample: peripheral blood. Receptor source: a woman in her thirties who had recovered from COVID-19.

The V and J genes are TRBV13 and TRBJ2-5; 9 bases match TRBD2. V shed 5 bases, J shed 2 bases, and the junction held 9 bases outside the gene matches. Germline V CDR1 and CDR2: PRHDT, FYEKMQ (reference sequence). This CDR3 has 16 amino acids. The CDR3: CASSRGGGGAQETQYF. The CDR3 region has the DNA TGTGCCAGCAGCCGCGGAGGCGGGGGGGCTCAAGAGACCCAGTACTTC.

V is TRBV7-2 and J is TRBJ2-7; D perhaps matches TRBD2 (5 bases). The CDR3 has 15 residues. Per germline, CDR1 SGHTA and CDR2 FQGNSA. Trimming took off 0 bases at V and 2 bases at J, with 11 bases between the two ends. The CDR3 reads CASSLATSGPYEQYF. In nucleotides, the CDR3 is TGTGCCAGCAGCTTAGCGACCAGCGGACCCTACGAGCAGTACTTC.

This chain joins TRBV7-3 and TRBJ2-2; D possibly corresponds to TRBD1 (5 bases). The V end lost 6 bases, the J end lost 6 bases, and 20 bases lay between the germline ends. The CDR3 has 16 amino acids. Germline V gene sequence: CDR1 SGHTA, CDR2 FQGTGA. For the CDR3, the DNA is TGTGCCAGCAGATCTGGGGCCGCAGGGTATGCCGGGGAGCTGTTTTTT. It is translated as CASRSGAAGYAGELFF.

The chain uses TRBV30 and TRBJ2-3, with TRBD2 identical over 7 bases. J gave up 8 bases and V 2 bases, and 4 bases lay outside the gene matches. This CDR3 has 12 amino acids. Germline lookup yields CDR1 GTSNPN and CDR2 SVGIG (reference sequence). The CDR3 nucleotides are TGTGCCTGGAGTCTACGACTAGCTACGCAGTATTTT. Residues: CAWSLRLATQYF.

The chain recombines TRBV5-4 with TRBJ1-1; 7 bases agree with TRBD1. The CDR3 contains 14 residues. The germline V gene encodes CDR1 SGHNT and CDR2 YYREEE (reference sequence). V lost 4 bases to trimming and J lost 5 bases; unmatched junction nucleotides: 8. The DNA of the CDR3 is TGTGCCAGCAGCAAAACAGGGGTTTTGACTGAAGCTTTCTTT. It codes for CASSKTGVLTEAFF.

This chain links TRBV30 with TRBJ1-2; TRBD1 matches 10 bases. The CDR3 spans 14 residues. Germline values: CDR1 GTSNPN, CDR2 SVGIG (reference sequence). J lost 8 bases, V lost 3 bases, and 9 bases had no gene match. CDR3 region: CAWRFTGTGVGYTF. The CDR3 nucleotides read TGTGCCTGGAGGTTTACCGGGACAGGGGTCGGCTACACCTTC.

This chain connects TRBV11-2 to TRBJ2-3, with 11 bases lining up with TRBD2. Trimming took 1 base from V and 1 from J; bases not matched to a gene: 1. In germline, CDR1 is SGHAT, CDR2 FQNNGV. This CDR3 spans 16 amino acids. The CDR3 sequence is CASSLVAGGGTDTQYF. The CDR3 DNA reads as TGTGCCAGCAGCTTAGTAGCGGGGGGGGGCACAGATACGCAGTATTTT.

Here the CDR3 DNA reads TGTGCCAGCAGTGACTCGTCAACAGGAACCCTTTCACCCCTCCACTTT. The encoded protein is CASSDSSTGTLSPLHF. The chain is built from TRBV6-4 and TRBJ1-6; maybe TRBD1 (5 bases). Germline assignment: CDR1 MRHNA and CDR2 SNTAGT. This CDR3 spans 16 amino acids. V shed 0 bases and J shed 9 bases, with 15 bases lying between them.

This chain connects TRBV5-8 to TRBJ2-7, with D perhaps TRBD1 (6 bases). Germline CDR1 and CDR2: SGHTS and YDEGEE. The germline V and J ends were trimmed by 7 bases and 3 bases, with 14 bases remaining between them. CDR3 length: 13 amino acids. The CDR3 coding sequence is TGTGCCAGCGGACTGGGCAGGGGCTACGAGCAGTACTTC. Protein sequence: CASGLGRGYEQYF.

The rearrangement links TRBV19 to TRBJ2-2, with D unclear. With 0 bases removed from V and 3 bases from J, the gap between germline ends came to 14 bases. In germline, CDR1 is LNHDA, CDR2 SQIVND (reference sequence). The CDR3 sequence is 17 residues long. Written as DNA, the CDR3 is TGTGCCAGTAGTATAGATCCGTCATGGTCGGACACCGGGGAGCTGTTTTTT. Translation gives CASSIDPSWSDTGELFF.

To note about this clone: The same CDR3 can be traced to other DNA sequences in this sample. The V call is TRBV19, the J call TRBJ1-5, with D unresolved. The V gene's germline CDR1 is LNHDA and CDR2 SQIVND (reference sequence). The V end was cut by 0 bases, the J end by 2 bases, with 5 bases between. The CDR3 runs 14 residues. CDR3 residues: CASSIDRGNQPQHF. CDR3 DNA sequence: TGTGCCAGTAGTATAGATCGGGGCAATCAGCCCCAGCATTTT.

The V gene is TRBV29-1, the J gene TRBJ2-3, with D perhaps TRBD2 (6 bases). V lost 6 bases, J lost 8 bases, and 15 bases lay in between. Per the germline V gene, CDR1 is SQVTM and CDR2 is ANQGSEA. This CDR3 contains 12 residues. The CDR3 is CSVSGTSLTQYF. The CDR3 region has the DNA TGCAGCGTATCTGGAACTAGCCTTACGCAGTATTTT.

The chain uses TRBV19 and TRBJ2-3, with D uncertain. Germline lookup yields CDR1 LNHDA and CDR2 SQIVND (reference sequence). The CDR3 runs 16 residues. Trimming removed 3 bases at V and 1 base at J, with 14 bases between. CDR3: CASSISRLRGTDTQYF. CDR3 nucleotide sequence: TGTGCCAGTAGTATTTCCAGGCTCCGTGGCACAGATACGCAGTATTTT.

V usage is TRBV12-3 or TRBV12-4 and J usage is TRBJ2-1, with 10 positions matching TRBD2. V gave up 6 bases and J gave up 9 bases; unmatched junction bases: 2. CDR3 length equals 12 residues. CDR3 protein: CASSPSGGEQFF. In DNA, the CDR3 is TGTGCCAGCAGCCCTAGCGGGGGTGAGCAGTTCTTC.

V and J are TRBV3-1 (or the pseudogene TRBV3-2) and TRBJ1-2, with 11 nucleotides matching TRBD1. Trimming at V came to 2 bases and at J to 6 bases, leaving 8 bases not matched to a gene. Germline V lookup: CDR1 LGHDT, CDR2 YNNKEL (reference sequence). The CDR3 runs to 16 residues. The CDR3 reads CASSQLGTGGGNGYTF. The CDR3, as DNA: TGTGCCAGCAGCCAACTCGGGACAGGGGGGGGAAATGGCTACACCTTC.

The chain joins TRBV9 to TRBJ2-7; 9 nucleotides agree with TRBD1. V lost 2 bases and J lost 0; bases outside the gene matches: 3. Germline CDR1 and CDR2: SGDLS and YYNGEE. This CDR3 has 15 residues. The CDR3: CASSVQQGASYEQYF. DNA for the CDR3: TGTGCCAGCAGCGTGCAACAGGGGGCCTCCTACGAGCAGTACTTC.

The gene calls are TRBV5-1 and TRBJ1-2; D not certain. The CDR3 loop spans 15 amino acids. The V end was cut by 0 bases, the J end by 4 bases, with 13 bases between. Germline V gives CDR1 SGHRS, CDR2 YFSETQ. DNA for the CDR3: TGCGCCAGCAGCTTGGGGAGCCTAATAAGCTATGGCTACACCTTC. Translation gives CASSLGSLISYGYTF.

The rearrangement joins TRBV11-2 to TRBJ2-7; D is uncertain. Trimming removed 1 base from V and 2 bases from J, with 15 bases in between. The length of the CDR3 is 16 residues. CDR1 SGHAT and CDR2 FQNNGV come from the germline V gene. This chain's CDR3 is CASSLAPGQATYEQYF. CDR3 DNA sequence: TGTGCCAGCAGCTTAGCCCCTGGCCAGGCAACCTACGAGCAGTACTTC.

The chain combines TRBV19 with TRBJ2-5, with a weak D call TRBD2 (6 bases). The germline V and J ends were trimmed by 3 bases and 4 bases, with 15 bases remaining between them. Germline V gene sequence: CDR1 LNHDA, CDR2 SQIVND (reference sequence). This CDR3 spans 15 amino acids. The CDR3 region has the DNA TGTGCCAGTAGTATTAAAGGGACTGCCCCAGAGACCCAGTACTTC. As protein: CASSIKGTAPETQYF.

This chain links TRBV4-2 with TRBJ2-2; possible D gene TRBD1, 6 bases. This CDR3 contains 16 residues. Deletions cut 0 bases from V and 7 bases from J, with 15 bases between. In germline, CDR1 is LGHNA, CDR2 YNFKEQ. CDR3 amino acids: CASSQEGGRVLGELFF. CDR3 in DNA: TGTGCCAGCAGCCAAGAAGGGGGACGTGTTCTCGGGGAGCTGTTTTTT.

The V gene is TRBV3-1 (or the pseudogene TRBV3-2), the J gene TRBJ1-6; D remains unclear. CDR1 LGHDT and CDR2 YNNKEL come from the germline V gene (reference sequence). The ends were cut back, 8 bases at V and 7 bases at J, with 30 bases in the middle. The CDR3 consists of 19 residues. This CDR3 reads CASRRGTGNIRTKNSPLHF. CDR3 nucleotide sequence: TGTGCCAGCCGACGCGGAACCGGGAACATAAGAACAAAAAATTCACCCCTCCACTTT.

This clone was recorded only once. This chain connects TRBV11-2 to TRBJ2-7; TRBD1 agrees at 7 bases. The CDR3 is 14 amino acids. Germline V gene data show CDR1 as SGHAT and CDR2 as FQNNGV. V lost 5 bases and J lost 4; bases outside the gene matches: 8. CDR3 nucleotide sequence: TGTGCCAGCAGCCAAGACAGGGATTTGTACGAGCAGTACTTC. Translated, it gives CASSQDRDLYEQYF.

The chain has TRBV24-1 and TRBJ2-3; D is perhaps TRBD2 (6 bases). Trimming removed 5 bases at V and 0 bases at J, with 20 bases between. The germline CDR1 and CDR2 sequences are KGHDR and SFDVKD. The CDR3 runs to 18 residues. The CDR3 sequence is CATSGSPSGGSSTDTQYF. DNA for the CDR3: TGTGCCACCAGTGGATCTCCCAGTGGGGGGTCTAGCACAGATACGCAGTATTTT.

The rearrangement uses TRBV24-1 and TRBJ2-1, with 7 bases identical to TRBD1. CDR1 is KGHDR, CDR2 SFDVKD, per germline. This CDR3 region has 14 residues. Trimming removed 5 bases from V and 5 bases from J; junction bases left unmatched: 5. The CDR3 reads CATSGTGIDNEQFF. CDR3 in DNA: TGTGCCACCAGTGGGACAGGAATCGACAATGAGCAGTTCTTC.

The chain joins TRBV28 to TRBJ2-7, with a tentative D call TRBD2 (6 bases). This CDR3 comprises 12 residues. Germline V gene sequence: CDR1 MDHEN, CDR2 SYDVKM. The CDR3 here is CASRGPRYEQYF. As DNA, the CDR3 is TGTGCATCGCGGGGTCCTCGCTACGAGCAGTACTTC.

This chain uses TRBV18 with TRBJ1-4, with 7 bases aligning to TRBD1. After removal of 6 bases from V and 3 bases from J, the junction contained 10 bases not matched to a gene. The CDR3 sequence is 16 residues long. The germline V gene encodes CDR1 KGHSH and CDR2 LQKENI. The CDR3 DNA is TGTGCCAGCTCCCCCCTAGGACAGGTCTCTAATGAAAAACTGTTTTTT. It yields the protein CASSPLGQVSNEKLFF.

This clone showed up just once. The chain joins TRBV6-4 to TRBJ1-5; 7 bases line up with TRBD1. Trimming at V came to 9 bases and at J to 7 bases, leaving 21 bases not matched to a gene. Germline CDR1 is MRHNA and CDR2 is SNTAGT. This CDR3 is 17 amino acids long. CDR3 sequence (DNA): TGTGCCAGGAGACAGGGATCCCGTCCGGCGCCATGGCAGCCCCAGCATTTT. This sequence encodes CARRQGSRPAPWQPQHF.

This rearrangement joins TRBV6-5 to TRBJ1-2; 8 nucleotides agree with TRBD1. The germline V gene encodes CDR1 MNHEY and CDR2 SVGAGI. This CDR3 is 14 amino acids long. V trimming: 6 bases; J trimming: 4 bases; junction bases outside the gene matches: 7. In DNA form, the CDR3 reads TGTGCCAGCAGAACAGGACAGGGCCCCTATGGCTACACCTTC. As protein: CASRTGQGPYGYTF.

The V gene is TRBV10-3, the J gene TRBJ1-5; a weak D match, TRBD1 (5 bases). Germline lookup yields CDR1 ENHRY and CDR2 SYGVKD. Trimming left V 8 bases short and J 2 bases short, with 7 bases between. The CDR3 loop spans 12 amino acids. CDR3 sequence reads: CAIGGGNQPQHF. CDR3 coding DNA: TGTGCCATCGGAGGGGGCAATCAGCCCCAGCATTTT.

The chain is built from TRBV5-1 and TRBJ1-5; D not certain. The CDR3 is made up of 15 amino acids. Between the trimmed V and J ends, which lost 0 bases and 0 bases, there was a span of 7 bases. Germline-derived CDR1 and CDR2 are SGHRS and YFSETQ. CDR3 nucleotides: TGCGCCAGCAGCTTGGATGGAGGTAGCAATCAGCCCCAGCATTTT. It encodes CASSLDGGSNQPQHF.

The V and J genes are TRBV5-4 and TRBJ2-7; 10 nucleotides match TRBD2. Germline CDR1 SGHNT, CDR2 YYREEE (reference sequence). This CDR3 spans 16 amino acids. Unmatched junction bases numbered 7, after V lost 4 bases and J lost 0 bases. This CDR3 reads CASSLSTSGHSYEQYF. CDR3 coding DNA: TGTGCCAGCAGCCTCTCGACTAGCGGGCACTCCTACGAGCAGTACTTC.

In this sample, this clone turned up once. The V gene is TRBV28, the J gene TRBJ2-2, with a weak D call TRBD2 (5 bases). Trimming removed 3 bases at V and 6 bases at J, with 14 bases between. The germline V gene encodes CDR1 MDHEN and CDR2 SYDVKM. This CDR3 has 15 residues. This chain's CDR3 is CASSLMGVRAGELFF. The CDR3 DNA follows: TGTGCCAGCAGTTTGATGGGAGTAAGAGCCGGGGAGCTGTTTTTT.